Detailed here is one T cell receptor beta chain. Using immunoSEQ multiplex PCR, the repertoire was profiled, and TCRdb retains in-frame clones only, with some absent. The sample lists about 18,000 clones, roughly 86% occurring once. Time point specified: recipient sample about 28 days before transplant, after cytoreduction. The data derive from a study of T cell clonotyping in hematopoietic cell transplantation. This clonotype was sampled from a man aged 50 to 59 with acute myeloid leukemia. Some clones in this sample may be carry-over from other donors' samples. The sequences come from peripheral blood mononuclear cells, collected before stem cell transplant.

CDR3 protein: CAISEPTTEYGYTF. Written as DNA, the CDR3 is TGTGCCATCAGTGAGCCCACGACAGAGTATGGCTACACCTTC. V usage is TRBV10-3 and J usage is TRBJ1-2, with a weak D call TRBD1 (5 bases). The CDR3 length is 14 residues. Per the germline V gene, CDR1 is ENHRY and CDR2 is SYGVKD. Trimming removed 2 bases from V and 5 bases from J, with 12 bases in between.